These 21 T cell receptor beta chains share one sample of origin, sequenced in a study of cytomegalovirus exposure and HLA in healthy donors. Profiling relied on immunoSEQ multiplex PCR, and the TCRdb table lists in-frame clones only, not all of them. Here the sample spans around 150,000 clones, 82% being singletons. Material: PBMCs. These receptors all come from a man under 40 in good health and CMV-seropositive.

The rearrangement joins TRBV18 to TRBJ2-1, with 7 bases that match TRBD2. Germline V gene lookup returns CDR1 KGHSH and CDR2 LQKENI. J lost 1 base, V lost 1 base, and 7 bases had no gene match. The CDR3 is made up of 17 amino acids. Here the CDR3 DNA reads TGTGCCAGCTCACCACTGCTTGGGCGGGAGTCCTACAATGAGCAGTTCTTC. Its translation: CASSPLLGRESYNEQFF.

This clone has a single count. The chain is built from TRBV19 and TRBJ2-3; no clear D gene. Germline loops: CDR1 LNHDA, CDR2 SQIVND (reference sequence). The CDR3 is made up of 11 amino acids. V lost 7 bases and J lost 5, with 7 bases in between. CDR3 bases: TGTGCCAGTATTTCATTAGATACGCAGTATTTT. Translated, it gives CASISLDTQYF.

This CDR3 is CASSRGGGLQETQYF. Written as DNA, the CDR3 is TGTGCCAGCAGCAGGGGCGGGGGCCTCCAAGAGACCCAGTACTTC. The V and J genes are TRBV7-3 and TRBJ2-5; D possibly corresponds to TRBD2 (7 bases). V lost 5 bases and J 1 base, leaving 14 bases between the germline ends. The germline gives CDR1 SGHTA, CDR2 FQGTGA. The CDR3 extends over 15 amino acids. The entire variable domain, with the rest obtained from reference TRBV7-3 and TRBJ2-5, is as follows: GAGVSQTPSNKVTEKGKYVELRCDPISGHTALYWYRQSLGQGPEFLIYFQGTGAADDSGLPNDRFFAVRPEGSVSTLKIQRTERGDSAVYLCASSRGGGLQETQYFGPGTRLLVL.

The rearrangement uses TRBV14 and TRBJ1-2, with TRBD1 matching 8 bases. Germline V gives CDR1 SGHDN, CDR2 FVKESK. V lost 1 base to trimming and J lost 8 bases; unmatched junction nucleotides: 9. This CDR3 comprises 15 residues. The CDR3 bases are TGTGCCAGCAGCCAAGTCTCAGGGGGCGCGAAAGGCTACACCTTC. Encoded protein: CASSQVSGGAKGYTF.

The chain recombines TRBV2 with TRBJ2-3, with TRBD1 identical over 7 bases. Per the germline V gene, CDR1 is SNHLY and CDR2 is FYNNEI. The CDR3 is made up of 14 amino acids. Trimming removed 4 bases from V and 3 bases from J; junction bases left unmatched: 4. This CDR3 is CASSVRRGTDTQYF. The CDR3 DNA reads TGTGCCAGCAGTGTGCGCAGGGGGACAGATACGCAGTATTTT.

This clone was seen a single time. The chain has TRBV2 and TRBJ1-1, with D unresolved. V lost 8 bases to trimming and J lost 1 base, with 14 bases between them. The CDR3 runs to 14 residues. In germline, CDR1 is SNHLY, CDR2 FYNNEI. CDR3 DNA: TGTGCCAGCCGGACTGGGCGGAAGAACACTGAAGCTTTCTTT. This encodes CASRTGRKNTEAFF.

This clone showed up just a few times. The V gene is TRBV7-2, the J gene TRBJ2-3; possibly TRBD1 for D (7 bases). V was pared by 5 bases and J by 2 bases, with 14 bases between. This CDR3 region has 15 residues. The V gene's germline CDR1 is SGHTA and CDR2 FQGNSA. The CDR3 loop reads CASSAGGQPTDTQYF. In DNA, the CDR3 is TGTGCCAGCAGCGCCGGGGGACAGCCCACAGATACGCAGTATTTT.

This clone was found once. CDR3 sequence: CASSWTENNEQFF. Here the CDR3 DNA reads TGTGCCAGCAGTTGGACAGAGAACAATGAGCAGTTCTTC. The gene calls are TRBV5-5 and TRBJ2-1; perhaps TRBD1 as D (6 bases). Germline V lookup: CDR1 SGHKS, CDR2 YYEKEE (reference sequence). The germline V and J ends were trimmed by 5 bases and 5 bases, with 11 bases remaining between them. This CDR3 contains 13 residues.

In its sample, this clone was seen a few times. This sequence joins TRBV9 and TRBJ1-1; TRBD1 might be the D (6 bases). The CDR3 loop spans 18 amino acids. Germline assignment: CDR1 SGDLS and CDR2 YYNGEE. Trimming stripped 3 bases from V and 3 bases from J, with 24 bases between. CDR3 nucleotide sequence: TGTGCCAGCAGCGACCATACGGACAGCCCTCACGGGGACACTGAAGCTTTCTTT. Its translation is CASSDHTDSPHGDTEAFF.

The V call is TRBV9, the J call TRBJ2-1, with D hard to call. This CDR3 has 13 residues. The V end lost 2 bases, the J end lost 0 bases, and 3 bases lay between the germline ends. The germline V gene has CDR1 SGDLS and CDR2 YYNGEE. The CDR3 DNA reads TGTGCCAGCAGCGTCAACTCCTACAATGAGCAGTTCTTC. Its protein product is CASSVNSYNEQFF.

The chain recombines TRBV19 with TRBJ1-5; no reliable D call. The CDR3 is 14 amino acids. CDR1 is LNHDA, CDR2 SQIVND, per germline (reference sequence). V gave up 7 bases and J gave up 3 bases, with 13 bases separating them. The CDR3 spells CASTSSQSNQPQHF. The CDR3 DNA reads TGTGCCAGTACGTCTTCACAGTCCAATCAGCCCCAGCATTTT.

This clone was detected a few times. The V call is TRBV5-6, the J call TRBJ1-1; D is possibly TRBD1 (6 bases). V lost 0 bases and J 11 bases, leaving 17 bases between the germline ends. Germline lookup yields CDR1 SGHDT and CDR2 YYEEEE. There are 14 residues in the CDR3. DNA of the CDR3: TGTGCCAGCAGCTTGGGGCCTCAGGGGCGGTGGGCTTTCTTT. It encodes CASSLGPQGRWAFF.

This rearrangement joins TRBV7-2 to TRBJ1-1; 9 nucleotides align to TRBD1. V was pared by 5 bases and J by 5 bases, with 9 bases of the junction left unmatched. CDR1 and CDR2 (germline): SGHTA, FQGNSA. The CDR3 has 15 residues. This CDR3 reads CASSEGDRGWTEAFF. Written as DNA, the CDR3 is TGTGCCAGCAGCGAGGGAGACAGGGGGTGGACTGAAGCTTTCTTT.

V gene TRBV4-3 combines with J gene TRBJ2-1, with 11 bases lining up with TRBD2. Trimming at V came to 0 bases and at J to 0 bases, leaving 7 bases not matched to a gene. CDR3 length: 19 amino acids. The germline CDR1 and CDR2 sequences are LGHNA and YSLEER. The CDR3 loop is CASSQDKVAGGPSYNEQFF. The CDR3 DNA is TGCGCCAGCAGCCAAGATAAGGTAGCGGGGGGGCCCTCCTACAATGAGCAGTTCTTC.

This chain links TRBV9 with TRBJ2-3; 8 positions agree with TRBD2. The CDR3 loop spans 16 amino acids. Germline V gene sequence: CDR1 SGDLS, CDR2 YYNGEE. Trimming removed 0 bases from V and 3 bases from J; junction bases left unmatched: 6. CDR3 region: CASSVGPGGPTDTQYF. The CDR3 DNA reads as TGTGCCAGCAGCGTAGGTCCGGGAGGGCCTACAGATACGCAGTATTTT.

The rearrangement uses TRBV7-6 and TRBJ1-5; D is possibly TRBD1 (6 bases). The CDR3 sequence is 14 residues long. The ends were cut back, 5 bases at V and 9 bases at J, with 17 bases in the middle. Germline V gene data show CDR1 as SGHVS and CDR2 as FNYEAQ. CDR3 DNA sequence: TGTGCCAGCAGCCGCGGGGAGGGGGGGCGGCCCCAGCATTTT. Residues: CASSRGEGGRPQHF. Combining the CDR3 with reference TRBV7-6 and TRBJ1-5 gives the whole variable domain GAGVSQSPRYKVTKRGQDVALRCDPISGHVSLYWYRQALGQGPEFLTYFNYEAQQDKSGLPNDRFSAERPEGSISTLTIQRTEQRDSAMYRCASSRGEGGRPQHFGDGTRLSIL.

This clone has only one observation. The V gene is TRBV5-1, the J gene TRBJ2-1; 9 positions match TRBD2. The CDR3 is 15 residues long. The junction had 12 bases not matched to a gene; V was cut back by 4 bases and J by 10 bases. The V gene's germline CDR1 is SGHRS and CDR2 YFSETQ. CDR3 region: CASSPDGREGGEQFF. In DNA form, the CDR3 reads TGCGCCAGCAGCCCCGATGGGCGGGAGGGAGGGGAGCAGTTCTTC.

The V call is TRBV30, the J call TRBJ2-7; TRBD2 agrees at 11 bases. The CDR3 consists of 14 residues. J gave up 6 bases and V 0 bases, and 4 bases lay outside the gene matches. CDR1 and CDR2 (germline): GTSNPN, SVGIG (reference sequence). The CDR3 coding sequence is TGTGCCTGGAGTGTACTAGCGGGAGTGGGCGAGCAGTACTTC. Translation: CAWSVLAGVGEQYF.

This clone has at least ten counts. The chain joins TRBV25-1 to TRBJ1-2, with D maybe TRBD1 (5 bases). CDR1 and CDR2 (germline): MGHDK, SYGVNS. There are 14 residues in the CDR3. Trimming pared 1 base from V and 6 bases from J, leaving 12 bases between. The CDR3 coding sequence is TGTGCCAGCAGTGAATGGGAATGGGGGGATGGCTACACCTTC. Encoded protein: CASSEWEWGDGYTF.

The V call is TRBV7-2, the J call TRBJ2-3; TRBD2 might be the D (6 bases). This CDR3 has 13 amino acids. V dropped 9 bases and J dropped 4 bases, with 14 bases sitting between them. CDR1 is SGHTA and CDR2 is FQGNSA in the germline V gene. The CDR3 spells CARGEENSDTQYF. CDR3 DNA: TGTGCCAGGGGGGAGGAGAACTCAGATACGCAGTATTTT.

The CDR3 region is CASSYTGPTGETQYF. The CDR3 bases are TGTGCCAGCAGTTATACAGGGCCGACGGGAGAGACCCAGTACTTC. V gene TRBV7-2 combines with J gene TRBJ2-5; D is possibly TRBD1 (6 bases). The CDR3 has 15 residues. Trimming shortened V by 6 bases and J by 4 bases, and 18 bases separated the two germline ends. Germline loops: CDR1 SGHTA, CDR2 FQGNSA.